These T cell receptor beta chains were read from a single sample in a study of control samples from healthy donors and cancer patients. Assay: immunoSEQ multiplex PCR; the TCRdb copy retains only in-frame clones and omits some. This sample carries 120,000 or so clones, approximately 89% of them seen once, and the ten largest clones take approximately 8.6%. The sequenced sample was blood. The receptor set was obtained from a man between 18 and 29 years old in good health. The CDR3 runs from the conserved cysteine through the conserved F or W. The D gene is left open where the match is weak. Clone size is not always given. Where it is, it says once, few, many or a class for expanded clones.

v_gene,d_gene,abundance,j_gene,CDR3aa,CDR3nt
TRBV18,-,-,TRBJ2-7,CASSPTAHEQYF,TGTGCCAGCTCACCGACGGCCCACGAGCAGTACTTC
TRBV5-5,-,-,TRBJ2-1,CASSRRDNEQFF,TGTGCCAGCAGCCGACGGGACAATGAGCAGTTCTTC
TRBV2,-,-,TRBJ2-1,CASSARQASYNEQFF,TGTGCCAGCAGCGCCCGACAGGCTTCCTACAATGAGCAGTTCTTC
TRBV5-1,-,-,TRBJ2-1,CASSSERTYNEQFF,TGCGCCAGCAGTTCGGAGAGGACCTACAATGAGCAGTTCTTC
TRBV3-1/TRBV3-2,TRBD1,-,TRBJ2-1,CASSLIRQGGQFF,TGTGCCAGCAGCCTTATTCGACAGGGTGGGCAGTTCTTC
TRBV2,-,-,TRBJ1-6,CASSEGSTVFNSPLHF,TGTGCCAGCAGTGAAGGGTCGACAGTCTTTAATTCACCCCTCCACTTT
TRBV30,-,-,TRBJ1-1,CAWNRWTLREQNTEAFF,TGTGCCTGGAACCGATGGACATTACGAGAGCAGAACACTGAAGCTTTCTTT
TRBV4-1,-,-,TRBJ1-1,CASSQDYGENTEAFF,TGCGCCAGCAGCCAAGACTACGGAGAGAACACTGAAGCTTTCTTT
TRBV5-1,TRBD1,-,TRBJ1-1,CASSYDRGYMNTEAFF,TGCGCCAGCAGCTATGACAGGGGGTACATGAACACTGAAGCTTTCTTT
TRBV3-1/TRBV3-2,TRBD2,-,TRBJ2-3,CASRKSGGADTQYF,TGTGCCAGCAGAAAGAGCGGGGGCGCAGATACGCAGTATTTT
TRBV9,-,-,TRBJ2-1,CASSRGRARNEQFF,TGTGCCAGCAGTAGAGGGCGGGCACGGAATGAGCAGTTCTTC
TRBV20-1,-,once,TRBJ1-2,CSASGGEGGDNYGYTF,TGCAGTGCCAGTGGAGGGGAGGGAGGGGATAACTATGGCTACACCTTC
TRBV18,TRBD1,-,TRBJ1-2,CASSKQGTGNYGYTF,TGTGCCAGCTCAAAACAAGGGACAGGGAACTATGGCTACACCTTC
TRBV9,-,-,TRBJ1-2,CASGPGSVYGYTF,TGTGCCAGCGGGCCTGGGAGTGTCTATGGCTACACCTTC
TRBV6-4,-,-,TRBJ1-1,CASLAETATNTEAFF,TGTGCCAGCCTGGCGGAGACAGCGACGAACACTGAAGCTTTCTTT
TRBV27,-,-,TRBJ1-1,CASTRTDGTEAFF,TGTGCCAGCACCCGGACAGATGGCACTGAAGCTTTCTTT
TRBV6-4,TRBD2,-,TRBJ2-2,CASSDSGRGGDTGELFF,TGTGCCAGCAGTGACTCGGGCCGGGGGGGCGACACCGGGGAGCTGTTTTTT
TRBV12-5,-,-,TRBJ1-1,CASGLVLGPYGNEAFF,TGTGCTAGTGGTTTGGTACTCGGGCCTTACGGGAATGAAGCTTTCTTT
TRBV30,TRBD1,-,TRBJ2-2,CAWSKGQGGANTGELFF,TGTGCCTGGAGCAAAGGACAGGGGGGAGCGAACACCGGGGAGCTGTTTTTT
TRBV29-1,-,-,TRBJ1-1,CSVGVGANTEAFF,TGCAGCGTTGGTGTGGGAGCGAACACTGAAGCTTTCTTT
TRBV6-6,TRBD1,-,TRBJ2-2,CASSGTAYTGELFF,TGTGCCAGCAGCGGGACAGCTTACACCGGGGAGCTGTTTTTT
TRBV5-6,-,-,TRBJ2-3,CASSQTLRQYF,TGTGCCAGCAGCCAGACTCTTAGACAGTATTTT
TRBV2,-,-,TRBJ1-2,CASSESGDGYTF,TGTGCCAGCAGTGAGTCAGGAGATGGCTACACCTTC
TRBV5-6,-,-,TRBJ1-2,CASSLMGGGGYTF,TGTGCCAGCAGCTTGATGGGGGGCGGAGGCTACACCTTC
TRBV3-1/TRBV3-2,TRBD2,-,TRBJ2-5,CASSGTSGGRQETQYF,TGTGCCAGCAGCGGGACTAGCGGGGGCCGCCAAGAGACCCAGTACTTC
TRBV10-1,TRBD1,-,TRBJ2-1,CASSGGQGKSSYNEQFF,TGCGCCAGCAGTGGGGGACAGGGCAAAAGCTCCTACAATGAGCAGTTCTTC
TRBV7-9,TRBD1,-,TRBJ2-7,CASSLEGQGAYEQYF,TGTGCCAGCAGCTTAGAGGGACAGGGGGCCTACGAGCAGTACTTC
TRBV27,-,-,TRBJ2-1,CASSLFGTYEQFF,TGTGCCAGCAGTTTATTTGGGACATATGAGCAGTTCTTC
TRBV15,-,-,TRBJ2-3,CATSIQSGAGAHTDTQYF,TGTGCCACCAGCATTCAGTCGGGAGCAGGGGCACACACAGATACGCAGTATTTT
TRBV5-6,-,-,TRBJ1-1,CASSFVRDTEAFF,TGTGCCAGCAGCTTTGTGCGGGACACTGAAGCTTTCTTT
TRBV9,-,-,TRBJ2-2,CASSVEGRGNTGELFF,TGTGCCAGCAGCGTAGAGGGTAGGGGCAACACCGGGGAGCTGTTTTTT
TRBV4-1,-,once,TRBJ1-2,CASSRVTMGYGYTF,TGCGCCAGCAGCCGAGTAACGATGGGGTACGGCTACACCTTC
TRBV5-1,-,-,TRBJ1-1,CASSLDRNTEAFF,TGCGCCAGCAGCTTGGACAGGAACACTGAAGCTTTCTTT
TRBV30,-,once,TRBJ1-1,CAWTLLQVNTEAFF,TGTGCCTGGACCCTGTTGCAGGTGAACACTGAAGCTTTCTTT
TRBV2,-,few,TRBJ1-1,CASRQGGTEAFF,TGTGCCAGCAGACAGGGAGGCACTGAAGCTTTCTTT
TRBV4-1,-,-,TRBJ2-3,CASSQDRQPTDTQYF,TGCGCCAGCAGCCAAGATAGACAGCCCACAGATACGCAGTATTTT
TRBV27,-,once,TRBJ2-1,CASSLEGGPDEQFF,TGTGCCAGCAGTTTAGAGGGGGGGCCCGATGAGCAGTTCTTC
TRBV7-9,-,-,TRBJ2-1,CASSFPPRGFYNEQFF,TGTGCCAGCAGCTTTCCCCCGAGGGGGTTCTACAATGAGCAGTTCTTC
TRBV6-5,TRBD1,-,TRBJ2-7,CASSRGTGRYEQYF,TGTGCCAGCAGTCGCGGGACAGGGCGTTACGAGCAGTACTTC
TRBV19,-,-,TRBJ1-2,CASRTTGTNYGYTF,TGTGCCAGTAGAACTACAGGGACTAACTATGGCTACACCTTC
TRBV19,-,few,TRBJ1-5,CASTDSPHQPQHF,TGTGCCAGTACGGACAGCCCCCATCAGCCCCAGCATTTT
TRBV3-1/TRBV3-2,-,-,TRBJ2-2,CASSQDAGGLTGELFF,TGTGCCAGCAGCCAAGATGCCGGGGGGCTCACCGGGGAGCTGTTTTTT
TRBV12-5,-,-,TRBJ1-6,CASGFNGEGGSPLHF,TGTGCTAGTGGTTTCAATGGGGAAGGTGGTTCACCCCTCCACTTT
TRBV6-1,TRBD1,-,TRBJ1-2,CASSETGQGLLRGYTF,TGTGCCAGCAGTGAGACAGGACAGGGGTTACTTCGGGGCTACACCTTC
TRBV19,TRBD1,-,TRBJ2-5,CASLPRTGDQETQYF,TGTGCCAGTCTCCCCCGGACAGGGGACCAAGAGACCCAGTACTTC
TRBV9,-,-,TRBJ1-3,CASSASSGNTIYF,TGTGCCAGCAGCGCGTCGTCTGGAAACACCATATATTTT
TRBV9,TRBD1,-,TRBJ1-1,CASSVGQGRNTEAFF,TGTGCCAGCAGCGTGGGACAGGGGCGGAACACTGAAGCTTTCTTT
TRBV18,TRBD1,-,TRBJ1-4,CASSPTTGAANNEKLFF,TGTGCCAGCTCACCTACTACAGGGGCTGCTAATAATGAAAAACTGTTTTTT
TRBV7-8,-,-,TRBJ1-5,CASSPGTSSNQPQHF,TGTGCCAGCAGCCCCGGGACCTCTAGCAATCAGCCCCAGCATTTT
TRBV3-1/TRBV3-2,TRBD1,-,TRBJ2-5,CASSQGGQGIEETQYF,TGTGCCAGCAGCCAAGGTGGACAGGGGATTGAAGAGACCCAGTACTTC
TRBV9,-,-,TRBJ2-7,CASSPGGTAYEQYF,TGTGCCAGCAGCCCTGGCGGGACTGCCTACGAGCAGTACTTC
TRBV19,TRBD1,-,TRBJ1-2,CASSADRGRVGYTF,TGTGCCAGTAGTGCGGACAGGGGGCGTGTCGGCTACACCTTC
TRBV11-2,-,-,TRBJ1-2,CASSLQGSYGYTF,TGTGCCAGCAGCCTTCAGGGGTCCTATGGCTACACCTTC
TRBV6-5,-,-,TRBJ1-4,CASSQSTNEKLFF,TGTGCCAGCAGTCAGTCAACTAATGAAAAACTGTTTTTT